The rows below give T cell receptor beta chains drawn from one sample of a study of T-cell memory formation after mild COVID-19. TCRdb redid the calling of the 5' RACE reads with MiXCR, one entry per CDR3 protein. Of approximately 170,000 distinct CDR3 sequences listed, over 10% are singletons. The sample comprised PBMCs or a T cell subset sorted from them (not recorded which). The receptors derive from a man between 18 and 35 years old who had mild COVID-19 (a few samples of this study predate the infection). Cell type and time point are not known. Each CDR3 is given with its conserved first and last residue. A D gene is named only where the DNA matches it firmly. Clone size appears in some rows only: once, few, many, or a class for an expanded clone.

CDR3aa: CASSLDPGGETQYF; CDR3nt: TGTGCCAGCAGCCTCGACCCAGGGGGAGAGACCCAGTACTTC; v_gene: TRBV7-2; len: 14; d_gene: TRBD1; j_gene: TRBJ2-5; abundance: few
CDR3aa: CASSLGQVGNEKLFF; CDR3nt: TGTGCCAGCAGCTTAGGACAGGTTGGGAATGAAAAACTGTTTTTT; v_gene: TRBV7-9; len: 15; d_gene: .; j_gene: TRBJ1-4; abundance: few
CDR3aa: CASSGGTSGQPYNEQFF; CDR3nt: TGTGCCAGCAGCGGCGGGACTAGCGGACAGCCCTACAATGAGCAGTTCTTC; v_gene: TRBV7-2; len: 17; d_gene: TRBD2; j_gene: TRBJ2-1; abundance: many
CDR3aa: CASSYTMTGPVYNEQFF; CDR3nt: TGTGCCAGCAGTTACACCATGACAGGGCCGGTATACAATGAGCAGTTCTTC; v_gene: TRBV6-5; len: 17; d_gene: TRBD1; j_gene: TRBJ2-1; abundance: few
CDR3aa: CASSQEGPGANTGELFF; CDR3nt: TGCGCCAGCAGCCAAGAAGGGCCGGGTGCGAACACCGGGGAGCTGTTTTTT; v_gene: TRBV4-1; len: 17; d_gene: .; j_gene: TRBJ2-2; abundance: few
CDR3aa: CASSFGRVATNEKLFF; CDR3nt: TGCGCCAGCAGCTTCGGCAGGGTAGCAACTAATGAAAAACTGTTTTTT; v_gene: TRBV5-1; len: 16; d_gene: .; j_gene: TRBJ1-4; abundance: few
CDR3aa: CASSQEGGEAFF; CDR3nt: TGTGCCAGCAGCCAAGAGGGGGGAGAAGCTTTCTTT; v_gene: TRBV3-1; len: 12; d_gene: .; j_gene: TRBJ1-1; abundance: few
CDR3aa: CASSYRGVNTQYF; CDR3nt: TGCGCCAGCAGTTATCGGGGGGTTAATACGCAGTATTTT; v_gene: TRBV5-1; len: 13; d_gene: TRBD2; j_gene: TRBJ2-3; abundance: .
CDR3aa: CASSTQGGGYGYTF; CDR3nt: TGCGCCAGCAGCACGCAGGGAGGAGGGTATGGCTACACCTTC; v_gene: TRBV5-1; len: 14; d_gene: .; j_gene: TRBJ1-2; abundance: once
CDR3aa: CASGLAGASGTQYF; CDR3nt: TGTGCCAGCGGCCTGGCGGGGGCCTCAGGGACCCAGTACTTC; v_gene: TRBV6-2/TRBV6-3; len: 14; d_gene: .; j_gene: TRBJ2-5; abundance: few
CDR3aa: CASSLAGAGKGYTF; CDR3nt: TGTGCCAGCAGTTTAGCGGGGGCAGGGAAAGGCTACACCTTC; v_gene: TRBV12-3/TRBV12-4; len: 14; d_gene: .; j_gene: TRBJ1-2; abundance: few
CDR3aa: CASSQRTNAEAFF; CDR3nt: TGTGCCAGCAGCCAACGGACGAACGCTGAAGCTTTCTTT; v_gene: TRBV3-1; len: 13; d_gene: .; j_gene: TRBJ1-1; abundance: .
CDR3aa: CASSTQAGGGQPQHF; CDR3nt: TGTGCCAGCAGCACCCAAGCCGGGGGAGGGCAGCCCCAGCATTTT; v_gene: TRBV3-1; len: 15; d_gene: .; j_gene: TRBJ1-5; abundance: few
CDR3aa: CASSTTGANVLTF; CDR3nt: TGCGCCAGCAGCACGACTGGGGCCAACGTCCTGACTTTC; v_gene: TRBV5-1; len: 13; d_gene: .; j_gene: TRBJ2-6; abundance: few
CDR3aa: CASSLAGREGDEQFF; CDR3nt: TGTGCCAGCAGCTTGGCCGGCAGGGAAGGCGATGAGCAGTTCTTC; v_gene: TRBV5-4; len: 15; d_gene: .; j_gene: TRBJ2-1; abundance: few
CDR3aa: CASNYQGTGELFF; CDR3nt: TGTGCCAGCAACTACCAGGGAACCGGGGAGCTGTTTTTT; v_gene: TRBV7-2; len: 13; d_gene: .; j_gene: TRBJ2-2; abundance: .
CDR3aa: CSARAEGRETQYF; CDR3nt: TGCAGTGCTAGAGCTGAGGGAAGGGAGACCCAGTACTTC; v_gene: TRBV20-1; len: 13; d_gene: .; j_gene: TRBJ2-5; abundance: .
CDR3aa: CASSLEGLGGDEQYF; CDR3nt: TGCGCCAGCAGCTTGGAAGGGCTGGGGGGAGACGAGCAGTACTTC; v_gene: TRBV5-1; len: 15; d_gene: .; j_gene: TRBJ2-7; abundance: .
CDR3aa: CASSLGQGVEKLFF; CDR3nt: TGCGCCAGCAGCTTGGGCCAGGGGGTGGAAAAACTGTTTTTT; v_gene: TRBV5-1; len: 14; d_gene: TRBD1; j_gene: TRBJ1-4; abundance: .
CDR3aa: CASTWSGSGPAETQYF; CDR3nt: TGCGCCAGCACTTGGAGCGGGAGCGGGCCTGCAGAGACCCAGTACTTC; v_gene: TRBV5-1; len: 16; d_gene: TRBD2; j_gene: TRBJ2-5; abundance: few
CDR3aa: CASSGGIEETQYF; CDR3nt: TGCGCCAGTAGCGGGGGGATCGAAGAGACCCAGTACTTC; v_gene: TRBV4-3; len: 13; d_gene: TRBD2; j_gene: TRBJ2-5; abundance: .
CDR3aa: CSVDRGLSTEAFF; CDR3nt: TGCAGCGTTGACAGGGGGCTGAGCACTGAAGCTTTCTTT; v_gene: TRBV29-1; len: 13; d_gene: TRBD1; j_gene: TRBJ1-1; abundance: .
CDR3aa: CASSQDQGGYGYTF; CDR3nt: TGTGCCAGCAGCCAAGATCAAGGCGGCTATGGCTACACCTTC; v_gene: TRBV4-2; len: 14; d_gene: .; j_gene: TRBJ1-2; abundance: .
CDR3aa: CASSYPGQGRQHF; CDR3nt: TGTGCCAGCAGTTACCCGGGACAGGGCCGCCAGCATTTT; v_gene: TRBV6-2/TRBV6-3; len: 13; d_gene: TRBD1; j_gene: TRBJ1-5; abundance: .
CDR3aa: CASSPDSRNTGELFF; CDR3nt: TGTGCCAGCAGCCCGGACAGTCGGAACACCGGGGAGCTGTTTTTT; v_gene: TRBV5-6; len: 15; d_gene: .; j_gene: TRBJ2-2; abundance: few
CDR3aa: CASSTGGFNYGYTF; CDR3nt: TGCGCCAGCAGTACGGGGGGATTTAACTATGGCTACACCTTC; v_gene: TRBV5-1; len: 14; d_gene: .; j_gene: TRBJ1-2; abundance: .
CDR3aa: CSASSATGWNQPQHF; CDR3nt: TGCAGTGCTAGTTCGGCGACAGGGTGGAATCAGCCCCAGCATTTT; v_gene: TRBV20-1; len: 15; d_gene: TRBD1; j_gene: TRBJ1-5; abundance: many
CDR3aa: CASSLVGGASGGYTF; CDR3nt: TGTGCCAGCAGTTTAGTAGGGGGCGCATCCGGTGGCTACACCTTC; v_gene: TRBV27; len: 15; d_gene: TRBD1; j_gene: TRBJ1-2; abundance: few
CDR3aa: CAISEEGPREKLFF; CDR3nt: TGTGCCATCAGTGAGGAGGGACCTAGGGAAAAACTGTTTTTT; v_gene: TRBV10-3; len: 14; d_gene: .; j_gene: TRBJ1-4; abundance: .
CDR3aa: CASSFDSASGTEAFF; CDR3nt: TGTGCCAGCAGCTTTGACAGCGCGAGTGGGACTGAAGCTTTCTTT; v_gene: TRBV7-2; len: 15; d_gene: .; j_gene: TRBJ1-1; abundance: .
CDR3aa: CSGLGQGGPDTQYF; CDR3nt: TGCAGCGGCCTGGGACAGGGGGGGCCAGATACGCAGTATTTT; v_gene: TRBV29-1; len: 14; d_gene: TRBD1; j_gene: TRBJ2-3; abundance: few
CDR3aa: CASSYVGTGLTWGTEAFF; CDR3nt: TGTGCCAGCAGTTACGTCGGGACAGGGCTTACTTGGGGAACTGAAGCTTTCTTT; v_gene: TRBV6-5; len: 18; d_gene: TRBD1; j_gene: TRBJ1-1; abundance: few
CDR3aa: CASSSPGVAKLFF; CDR3nt: TGTGCCAGCAGTTCTCCAGGGGTCGCAAAACTGTTTTTT; v_gene: TRBV6-2/TRBV6-3; len: 13; d_gene: .; j_gene: TRBJ1-4; abundance: few
CDR3aa: CASSESQGRETQYF; CDR3nt: TGTGCCAGCAGTGAATCTCAGGGAAGAGAGACCCAGTACTTC; v_gene: TRBV25-1; len: 14; d_gene: .; j_gene: TRBJ2-5; abundance: .
CDR3aa: CASSSSSGTSGINEQFF; CDR3nt: TGCGCCAGCAGTTCCTCCTCCGGGACTAGCGGAATCAATGAGCAGTTCTTC; v_gene: TRBV5-1; len: 17; d_gene: TRBD2; j_gene: TRBJ2-1; abundance: .
CDR3aa: CASSLLGWERRNRNQPQHF; CDR3nt: TGTGCCAGCAGCCTACTTGGCTGGGAGCGCCGTAATAGGAATCAGCCCCAGCATTTT; v_gene: TRBV4-2; len: 19; d_gene: .; j_gene: TRBJ1-5; abundance: .
CDR3aa: CASSLARADTQYF; CDR3nt: TGTGCCAGCAGCTTAGCCAGGGCAGATACGCAGTATTTT; v_gene: TRBV7-2; len: 13; d_gene: .; j_gene: TRBJ2-3; abundance: few
CDR3aa: CASSKVEGWGDGETQYF; CDR3nt: TGTGCCAGCAGCAAAGTGGAGGGTTGGGGGGATGGAGAGACCCAGTACTTC; v_gene: TRBV21-1; len: 17; d_gene: .; j_gene: TRBJ2-5; abundance: .
CDR3aa: CASSLGDTSYEQYF; CDR3nt: TGCGCCAGCAGCTTGGGAGACACATCCTACGAGCAGTACTTC; v_gene: TRBV5-1; len: 14; d_gene: .; j_gene: TRBJ2-7; abundance: few
CDR3aa: CASSLESVPHYGYTF; CDR3nt: TGTGCCAGCAGCTTAGAGTCGGTCCCCCACTATGGCTACACCTTC; v_gene: TRBV7-8; len: 15; d_gene: .; j_gene: TRBJ1-2; abundance: .
CDR3aa: CASSAGWGDEKLFF; CDR3nt: TGCGCCAGCAGCGCAGGGTGGGGAGATGAAAAACTGTTTTTT; v_gene: TRBV5-1; len: 14; d_gene: .; j_gene: TRBJ1-4; abundance: few
CDR3aa: CSVGLGQSNQPQHF; CDR3nt: TGCAGCGTTGGTTTGGGACAGAGCAATCAGCCCCAGCATTTT; v_gene: TRBV29-1; len: 14; d_gene: TRBD1; j_gene: TRBJ1-5; abundance: .
CDR3aa: CASSPEPDPYHSPLHF; CDR3nt: TGTGCCAGCAGCCCTGAGCCCGACCCTTACCATTCACCCCTCCACTTT; v_gene: TRBV7-9; len: 16; d_gene: .; j_gene: TRBJ1-6; abundance: .
CDR3aa: CASSFPGTGGEKLFF; CDR3nt: TGTGCCAGCAGCTTTCCCGGGACAGGGGGCGAAAAACTGTTTTTT; v_gene: TRBV7-9; len: 15; d_gene: TRBD1; j_gene: TRBJ1-4; abundance: many
CDR3aa: CASSLLQGTEAFF; CDR3nt: TGTGCCAGCAGCCTCCTACAGGGGACTGAAGCTTTCTTT; v_gene: TRBV3-1; len: 13; d_gene: TRBD1; j_gene: TRBJ1-1; abundance: .
CDR3aa: CASSQAGEETQYF; CDR3nt: TGTGCCAGCAGTCAAGCCGGTGAAGAGACCCAGTACTTC; v_gene: TRBV6-2/TRBV6-3; len: 13; d_gene: .; j_gene: TRBJ2-5; abundance: .
CDR3aa: CASSERGLSETQYF; CDR3nt: TGTGCCAGCAGCGAAAGGGGGCTATCGGAGACCCAGTACTTC; v_gene: TRBV11-1; len: 14; d_gene: TRBD1; j_gene: TRBJ2-5; abundance: .
CDR3aa: CASSQVRGGKETQYF; CDR3nt: TGCGCCAGCAGCCAAGTCCGGGGGGGTAAAGAGACCCAGTACTTC; v_gene: TRBV4-1; len: 15; d_gene: TRBD2; j_gene: TRBJ2-5; abundance: .
CDR3aa: CASSSGGISNEKLFF; CDR3nt: TGTGCCAGCAGTTCCGGGGGAATCTCTAATGAAAAACTGTTTTTT; v_gene: TRBV6-5; len: 15; d_gene: .; j_gene: TRBJ1-4; abundance: .
CDR3aa: CSASRDSLTDTQYF; CDR3nt: TGCAGTGCTAGTCGGGACAGTCTCACAGATACGCAGTATTTT; v_gene: TRBV20-1; len: 14; d_gene: TRBD1; j_gene: TRBJ2-3; abundance: .
CDR3aa: CASSEAPVADTQYF; CDR3nt: TGTGCCAGCAGTGAAGCCCCGGTAGCAGATACGCAGTATTTT; v_gene: TRBV2; len: 14; d_gene: .; j_gene: TRBJ2-3; abundance: few
CDR3aa: CASSYLGGSQPQHF; CDR3nt: TGTGCCAGCAGTTACTTAGGGGGTAGTCAGCCCCAGCATTTT; v_gene: TRBV6-5; len: 14; d_gene: .; j_gene: TRBJ1-5; abundance: .
CDR3aa: CSAGSTSFNEQFF; CDR3nt: TGCAGTGCTGGCTCCACTAGTTTTAATGAGCAGTTCTTC; v_gene: TRBV20-1; len: 13; d_gene: .; j_gene: TRBJ2-1; abundance: .
CDR3aa: CASSPGTANNSPLHF; CDR3nt: TGTGCCAGCAGTCCCGGGACAGCTAATAATTCACCCCTCCACTTT; v_gene: TRBV12-3/TRBV12-4; len: 15; d_gene: TRBD1; j_gene: TRBJ1-6; abundance: .
CDR3aa: CASSQVNTEAFF; CDR3nt: TGTGCCAGCAGTCAGGTGAACACTGAAGCTTTCTTT; v_gene: TRBV2; len: 12; d_gene: .; j_gene: TRBJ1-1; abundance: few
CDR3aa: CSVGAGFYEQYF; CDR3nt: TGCAGCGTTGGGGCAGGGTTCTACGAGCAGTACTTC; v_gene: TRBV29-1; len: 12; d_gene: .; j_gene: TRBJ2-7; abundance: .
CDR3aa: CASRYRGGGTEAFF; CDR3nt: TGTGCCAGCAGATACAGGGGGGGGGGCACTGAAGCTTTCTTT; v_gene: TRBV27; len: 14; d_gene: TRBD1; j_gene: TRBJ1-1; abundance: few